One sample yielded the 12 T cell receptor beta chains listed below, sequenced in a study of read filtering for tumor transcriptome and immune sequencing. This library used about 400 ng RNA and molecular barcoded adaptors spanning alpha/delta and beta/gamma chains. TCRdb independently ran MiXCR on the reads; one entry per CDR3 protein. The profile shows fewer than 90,000 distinct CDR3 sequences, 12% of them singletons. Input material: a population of CD138-negative cells sorted from bone marrow. These receptors were collected from a donor at least 40 years old with multiple myeloma.

This clonotype was seen a handful of times. This probably arose from a read error, given a far larger clone one base away. V and J are TRBV7-8 and TRBJ2-1; 11 bases are a match to TRBD2. J lost 9 bases, V lost 1 base, and 5 bases had no gene match. The CDR3 has 15 residues. CDR1 and CDR2 from the germline V gene are SGHVS and FQNEAQ. The CDR3 spells CASSLGRLAGGEQFF. The CDR3 DNA follows: TGTGCCAGCAGCTTAGGCAGGCTAGCGGGAGGTGAGCAGTTCTTC.

With respect to this clonotype: One base away lies a much larger clone, so this may be a sequencing read error. The chain recombines TRBV6-6 with TRBJ2-1, with D unclear. In germline, CDR1 is MNHNY, CDR2 SVGAGI (reference sequence). The V end was cut by 10 bases, the J end by 10 bases, with 17 bases between. This CDR3 is built from 12 residues. The CDR3 protein is CAISLTQVEQFF. Here the CDR3 DNA reads TGTGCCATCAGCCTAACACAAGTCGAGCAGTTCTTC.

The table lists this clonotype with many counts. The V gene is TRBV28, the J gene TRBJ2-2; 8 bases map to TRBD2. J lost 7 bases, V lost 6 bases, and 16 bases had no gene match. Germline CDR1 is MDHEN and CDR2 is SYDVKM. The CDR3 totals 17 residues. CDR3 nucleotide sequence: TGTGCCAGCAGCCCTTACCCCTTAGCGGGAACCGTCGGGGAGCTGTTTTTT. This sequence encodes CASSPYPLAGTVGELFF.

This clonotype appeared many times. The CDR3 loop is CASSFQLGGSSDTQYF. The DNA of the CDR3 is TGTGCCAGCAGTTTCCAACTTGGAGGGTCTAGCGATACGCAGTATTTT. V is TRBV28 and J is TRBJ2-3; D perhaps matches TRBD2 (6 bases). From germline, CDR1 is MDHEN and CDR2 SYDVKM. V lost 3 bases and J lost 6, with 19 bases in between. There are 16 residues in the CDR3.

The sample holds many counts of this clonotype. V gene TRBV19 combines with J gene TRBJ2-2, with a possible D match to TRBD1 (6 bases). From germline, CDR1 is LNHDA and CDR2 SQIVND (reference sequence). V was shortened by 1 base and J by 3 bases, with 9 bases between the two germline ends. The CDR3 runs 15 residues. CDR3 amino acids: CASSIVDRHTGELFF. The DNA for the CDR3 is TGTGCCAGTAGTATAGTGGACAGACACACCGGGGAGCTGTTTTTT.

This clonotype was seen at least ten times. This rearrangement joins TRBV29-1 to TRBJ2-7, with D hard to call. CDR3 length: 14 residues. The germline V and J ends were trimmed by 7 bases and 2 bases, with 18 bases remaining between them. CDR1 is SQVTM and CDR2 is ANQGSEA in the germline V gene. CDR3 sequence: CSATWWGNPYEQYF. The CDR3 nucleotides read TGCAGCGCAACATGGTGGGGTAACCCCTACGAGCAGTACTTC.

At least ten counts were recorded for this clonotype. This chain links TRBV6-1 with TRBJ2-5, with a weak D call TRBD1 (5 bases). The V gene's germline CDR1 is MNHNS and CDR2 SASEGT. Between the trimmed V and J ends, which lost 2 bases and 4 bases, there was a span of 11 bases. The CDR3 totals 14 residues. CDR3 loop: CASSEQGSIETQYF. As DNA, the CDR3 is TGTGCCAGCAGTGAACAGGGATCGATAGAGACCCAGTACTTC.

V usage is TRBV7-3 and J usage is TRBJ2-5; 9 nucleotides align to TRBD1. From germline, CDR1 is SGHTA and CDR2 FQGTGA. Trimming at V came to 5 bases and at J to 5 bases, leaving 3 bases not matched to a gene. The CDR3 is made up of 13 amino acids. In DNA, the CDR3 is TGTGCCAGCAGCCGGACAGGGGACGAGACCCAGTACTTC. As protein: CASSRTGDETQYF.

This clonotype occurred many times. This chain uses TRBV19 with TRBJ2-1, with 15 bases that match TRBD2. Germline values: CDR1 LNHDA, CDR2 SQIVND (reference sequence). J lost 5 bases, V lost 8 bases, and 16 bases had no gene match. The CDR3 runs to 19 residues. As DNA, the CDR3 is TGTGCCAGTCGGGGCTCTACGGGACTAGCGGGAGGTAGGCACAATGAGCAGTTCTTC. This codes for CASRGSTGLAGGRHNEQFF.

Turning to this clonotype: This may stem from a read error, because a much larger clone lies one nucleotide away. The chain couples TRBV6-2 or TRBV6-3 to TRBJ2-1, with TRBD2 matching 15 bases. The CDR3 runs to 17 residues. Germline assignment: CDR1 MNHEY and CDR2 SVGEGT. V trimming: 7 bases; J trimming: 5 bases; junction bases outside the gene matches: 9. In nucleotides, the CDR3 is TGTGCCAGCACCGGGACTAGCGGGAGGCCGTCTCACAATGAGCAGTTCTTC. Encoded protein: CASTGTSGRPSHNEQFF.

Worth noting for this clonotype: One base away lies a much larger clone, so this may be a sequencing read error. This chain uses TRBV4-3 with TRBJ2-4, with D unresolved. V lost 4 bases and J lost 6, with 10 bases in between. The CDR3 runs to 13 residues. Germline values: CDR1 LGHNA, CDR2 YSLEER. The CDR3: CASSPLDANIQYF. The CDR3 DNA reads TGCGCCAGCAGCCCTTTGGACGCAAACATTCAGTACTTC.

Remarks on this clonotype: It may be a read error: a sequence one base away is much more abundant. V usage is TRBV11-2 and J usage is TRBJ2-7, with TRBD1 matching 9 bases. CDR1 is SGHAT, CDR2 FQNNGV, per germline. Losses at the gene ends were 1 base for V and 1 base for J; bases not matched to a gene: 5. There are 16 residues in the CDR3. The CDR3 nucleotides are TGTGCCAGCAGCTTAGGTCGGACAGGGGCATCCTACGAGCAGTACTTC. Its translation is CASSLGRTGASYEQYF.